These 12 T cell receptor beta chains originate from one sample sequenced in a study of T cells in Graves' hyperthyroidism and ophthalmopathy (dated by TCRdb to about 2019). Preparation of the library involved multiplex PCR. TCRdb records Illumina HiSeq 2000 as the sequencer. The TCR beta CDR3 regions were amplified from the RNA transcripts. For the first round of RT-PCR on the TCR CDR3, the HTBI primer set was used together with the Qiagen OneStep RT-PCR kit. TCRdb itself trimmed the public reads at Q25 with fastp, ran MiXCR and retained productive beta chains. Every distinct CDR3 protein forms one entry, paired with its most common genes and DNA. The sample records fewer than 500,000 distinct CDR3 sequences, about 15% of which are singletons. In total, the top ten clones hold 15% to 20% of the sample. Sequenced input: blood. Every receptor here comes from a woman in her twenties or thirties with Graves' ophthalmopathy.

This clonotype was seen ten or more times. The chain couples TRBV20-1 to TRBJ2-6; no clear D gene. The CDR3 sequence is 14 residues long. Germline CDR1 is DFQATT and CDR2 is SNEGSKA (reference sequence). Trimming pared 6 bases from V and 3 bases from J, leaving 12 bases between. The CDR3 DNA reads TGCAGTGCCCGGACCAGTAGTGGGGCCAACGTCCTGACTTTC. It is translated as CSARTSSGANVLTF.

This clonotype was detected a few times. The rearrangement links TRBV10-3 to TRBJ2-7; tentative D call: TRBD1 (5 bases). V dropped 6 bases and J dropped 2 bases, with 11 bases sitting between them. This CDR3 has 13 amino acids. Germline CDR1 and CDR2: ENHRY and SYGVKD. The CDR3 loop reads CAIRRDSTYEQYF. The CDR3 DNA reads TGTGCCATCAGGAGAGACAGTACCTACGAGCAGTACTTC.

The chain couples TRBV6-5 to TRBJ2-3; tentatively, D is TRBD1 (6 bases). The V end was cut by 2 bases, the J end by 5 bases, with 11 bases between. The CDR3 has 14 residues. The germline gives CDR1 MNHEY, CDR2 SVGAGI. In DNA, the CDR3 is TGTGCCAGCAGTTACGGCGCAGGGGTAGATACGCAGTATTTT. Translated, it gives CASSYGAGVDTQYF.

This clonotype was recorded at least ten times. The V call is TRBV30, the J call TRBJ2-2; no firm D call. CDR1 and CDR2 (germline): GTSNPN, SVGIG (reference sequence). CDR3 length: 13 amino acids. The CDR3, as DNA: TGTGCGGGCGATCTGTTTAACACCGGGGAGCTGTTTTTT. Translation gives CAGDLFNTGELFF.

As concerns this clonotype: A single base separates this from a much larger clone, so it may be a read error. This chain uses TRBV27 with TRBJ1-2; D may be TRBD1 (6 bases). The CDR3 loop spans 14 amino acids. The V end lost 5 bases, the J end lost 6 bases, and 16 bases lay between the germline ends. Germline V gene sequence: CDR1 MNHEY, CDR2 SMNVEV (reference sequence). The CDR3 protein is CASSDFSGEDGYTF. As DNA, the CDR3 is TGTGCCAGCAGTGATTTCTCAGGGGAAGATGGCTACACCTTC.

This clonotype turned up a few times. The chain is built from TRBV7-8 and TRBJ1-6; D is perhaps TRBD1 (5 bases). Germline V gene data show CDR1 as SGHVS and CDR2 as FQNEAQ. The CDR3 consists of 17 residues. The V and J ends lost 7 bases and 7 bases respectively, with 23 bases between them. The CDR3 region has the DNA TGTGCCAGCACCCTCCGTAGTGGGGGAGCGGAAAATTCACCCCTCCACTTT. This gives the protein CASTLRSGGAENSPLHF.

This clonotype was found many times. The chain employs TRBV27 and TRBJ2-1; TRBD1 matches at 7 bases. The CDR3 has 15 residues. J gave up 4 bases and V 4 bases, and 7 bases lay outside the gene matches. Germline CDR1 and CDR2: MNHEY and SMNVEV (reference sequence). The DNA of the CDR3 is TGTGCCAGCAGTTATGGGGACAGACGATACAATGAGCAGTTCTTC. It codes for CASSYGDRRYNEQFF.

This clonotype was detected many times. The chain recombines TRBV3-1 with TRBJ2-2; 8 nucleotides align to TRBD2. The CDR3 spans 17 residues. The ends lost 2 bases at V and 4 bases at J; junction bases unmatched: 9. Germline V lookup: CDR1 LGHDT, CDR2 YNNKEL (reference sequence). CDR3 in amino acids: CASSQSGRGGGTGELFF. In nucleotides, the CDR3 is TGTGCCAGCAGCCAAAGCGGACGGGGGGGCGGCACCGGGGAGCTGTTTTTT.

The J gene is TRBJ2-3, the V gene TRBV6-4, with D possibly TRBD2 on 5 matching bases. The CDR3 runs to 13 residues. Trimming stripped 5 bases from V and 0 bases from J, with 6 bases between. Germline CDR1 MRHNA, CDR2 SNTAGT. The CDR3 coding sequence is TGTGCCAGCAGTACGGGAAGCACAGATACGCAGTATTTT. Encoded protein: CASSTGSTDTQYF.

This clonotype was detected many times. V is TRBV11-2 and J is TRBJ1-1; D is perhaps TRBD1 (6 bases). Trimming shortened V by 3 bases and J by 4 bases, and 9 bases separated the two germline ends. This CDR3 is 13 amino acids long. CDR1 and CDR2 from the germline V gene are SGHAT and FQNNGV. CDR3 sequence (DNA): TGTGCCAGCAGCTTTCAACAGGGCACTGAAGCTTTCTTT. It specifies CASSFQQGTEAFF.

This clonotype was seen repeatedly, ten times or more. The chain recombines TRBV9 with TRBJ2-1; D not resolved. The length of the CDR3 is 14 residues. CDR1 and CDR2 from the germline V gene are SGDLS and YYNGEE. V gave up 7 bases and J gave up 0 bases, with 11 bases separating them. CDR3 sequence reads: CASGQESSYNEQFF. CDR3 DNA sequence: TGTGCCAGCGGGCAGGAGAGCTCCTACAATGAGCAGTTCTTC.

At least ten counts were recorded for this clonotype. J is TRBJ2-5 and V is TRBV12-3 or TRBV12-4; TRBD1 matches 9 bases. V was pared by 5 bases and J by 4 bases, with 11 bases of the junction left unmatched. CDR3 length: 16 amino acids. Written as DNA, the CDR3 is TGTGCCAGCAGTATGTCCCACAGGGGGCAGAGAGAGACCCAGTACTTC. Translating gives CASSMSHRGQRETQYF.